This entry lists 18 T cell receptor beta chains sequenced from one sample in a study of shared clonotypes between healthy human individuals. Profiling relied on immunoSEQ multiplex PCR, and the TCRdb table lists in-frame clones only, not all of them. Of around 2.5 million clones listed, approximately 93% are singletons. The sample consisted of naive CD4+ T cells from PBMCs. Subset defined: CD45RA+ positively selected. Source of these receptors: a man younger than 30 in good health. Some clones in this sample may be carry-over from other donors' samples.

The chain uses TRBV18 and TRBJ1-5, with 12 bases identical to TRBD1. Germline V CDR1 and CDR2: KGHSH, LQKENI. This CDR3 is 17 amino acids long. The V and J ends lost 3 bases and 3 bases, in that order; junction bases with no gene match: 6. The CDR3 DNA sequence: TGTGCCAGCTCACCTCAGGGACAGGGGGCCTACAATCAGCCCCAGCATTTT. It yields the protein CASSPQGQGAYNQPQHF.

The CDR3 nucleotides are TGCGCCAGCAGCCTATTTATTCCGACAGACTATGGCTACACCTTC. It codes for CASSLFIPTDYGYTF. The chain links TRBV5-1 to TRBJ1-2, with D maybe TRBD1 (5 bases). Trimming cost V 4 bases and J 3 bases, with 16 bases left between them. CDR3 length: 15 amino acids. Germline values: CDR1 SGHRS, CDR2 YFSETQ. Complete variable domain (other parts from reference TRBV5-1 and TRBJ1-2): KAGVTQTPRYLIKTRGQQVTLSCSPISGHRSVSWYQQTPGQGLQFLFEYFSETQRNKGNFPGRFSGRQFSNSRSEMNVSTLELGDSALYLCASSLFIPTDYGYTFGSGTRLTVV.

The chain recombines TRBV10-3 with TRBJ1-1; 8 positions agree with TRBD1. This CDR3 region has 12 residues. The germline gives CDR1 ENHRY, CDR2 SYGVKD. Trimming at V came to 11 bases and at J to 6 bases, leaving 8 bases not matched to a gene. CDR3 in amino acids: CAAQDRDSEAFF. The CDR3, as DNA: TGTGCCGCGCAGGACAGGGACTCTGAAGCTTTCTTT.

The chain joins TRBV27 to TRBJ2-7; either TRBD1 or TRBD2 may fit D (5 bases each). Trimming shortened V by 7 bases and J by 2 bases, and 15 bases separated the two germline ends. CDR1 MNHEY and CDR2 SMNVEV come from the germline V gene (reference sequence). The CDR3 runs to 14 residues. This CDR3 reads CASKKGDGTYEQYF. The CDR3 nucleotides are TGTGCCAGCAAAAAAGGGGACGGAACCTACGAGCAGTACTTC.

The V gene is TRBV9, the J gene TRBJ2-2; no firm D call. The CDR3 loop spans 14 amino acids. Germline lookup yields CDR1 SGDLS and CDR2 YYNGEE. V was cut by 7 bases and J by 1 base, with 11 bases left in between. In DNA, the CDR3 is TGTGCCAGCCAACCGACGGAGAACACCGGGGAGCTGTTTTTT. Amino acids: CASQPTENTGELFF.

This clone was observed a single time. This sequence joins TRBV6-1 and TRBJ1-2; D is possibly TRBD1 (5 bases). The germline gives CDR1 MNHNS, CDR2 SASEGT. The V end was cut by 6 bases, the J end by 5 bases, with 19 bases between. This CDR3 region has 15 residues. CDR3 region: CASRGAPSGGYGYTF. The DNA of the CDR3 is TGTGCCAGCAGGGGAGCTCCCTCGGGGGGGTATGGCTACACCTTC.

This clone was seen just once. The chain joins TRBV28 to TRBJ2-7; TRBD2 agrees at 10 bases. The CDR3 spans 16 residues. Unmatched junction bases numbered 4, after V lost 2 bases and J lost 0 bases. Germline CDR1 is MDHEN and CDR2 is SYDVKM. This CDR3 is CASSLGLAAPSYEQYF. In DNA, the CDR3 is TGTGCCAGCAGTTTAGGACTAGCGGCGCCCTCCTACGAGCAGTACTTC.

The V call is TRBV5-8, the J call TRBJ2-7; a weak D match, TRBD1 (5 bases). V lost 2 bases and J lost 2, with 14 bases in between. Germline CDR1 is SGHTS and CDR2 is YDEGEE. The CDR3 length is 15 residues. CDR3 protein: CASSFKGKPTYEQYF. The DNA for the CDR3 is TGTGCCAGCAGCTTTAAGGGGAAACCTACCTACGAGCAGTACTTC.

The chain couples TRBV14 to TRBJ2-7, with D perhaps TRBD2 (6 bases). Per the germline V gene, CDR1 is SGHDN and CDR2 is FVKESK. This CDR3 contains 16 residues. Trimming cost V 1 base and J 5 bases, with 18 bases left between them. CDR3 nucleotide sequence: TGTGCCAGCAGCCAAGGTCAGAGTAGGGGCGGGAACGAGCAGTACTTC. It is translated as CASSQGQSRGGNEQYF.

The table lists this clone with a count of one. The gene calls are TRBV25-1 and TRBJ2-3; D might be TRBD1 (5 bases). V lost 4 bases, J lost 6 bases, and 17 bases lay in between. CDR1 is MGHDK, CDR2 SYGVNS, per germline. The CDR3 is made up of 15 amino acids. The CDR3 DNA is TGTGCCAGCAGTGCCCCAGGGTACCGAGGTGATACGCAGTATTTT. Protein product: CASSAPGYRGDTQYF.

For this clone: Additional DNA sequences in this sample encode the identical CDR3. The chain uses TRBV5-1 and TRBJ2-3; 10 bases are shared with TRBD1. The germline gives CDR1 SGHRS, CDR2 YFSETQ. Trimming cost V 4 bases and J 6 bases; bases outside gene matches: 5. CDR3 length: 14 residues. The CDR3 is CASSTGTGADTQYF. The CDR3 nucleotides read TGCGCCAGCAGCACCGGGACAGGGGCCGATACGCAGTATTTT.

The chain carries TRBV28 and TRBJ1-5; D gene ambiguous. Germline loops: CDR1 MDHEN, CDR2 SYDVKM. CDR3 size: 13 residues. Deletions cut 8 bases from V and 0 bases from J, with 8 bases between. CDR3 DNA: TGTGCCAGCCATACTCTTAGCAATCAGCCCCAGCATTTT. Its translation is CASHTLSNQPQHF.

The chain joins TRBV2 to TRBJ2-1; D uncertain. Germline CDR1 SNHLY, CDR2 FYNNEI. The CDR3 runs to 11 residues. V dropped 5 bases and J dropped 2 bases, with 1 base sitting between them. The CDR3 nucleotides are TGTGCCAGCAGTACCTACAATGAGCAGTTCTTC. It encodes CASSTYNEQFF.

The V call is TRBV5-1, the J call TRBJ1-2; D not resolved. This CDR3 has 12 residues. Germline values: CDR1 SGHRS, CDR2 YFSETQ. Trimming shortened V by 4 bases and J by 8 bases, and 12 bases separated the two germline ends. Here the CDR3 DNA reads TGCGCCAGCAGCCCGTTCCTTGGGGGCTACACCTTC. It specifies CASSPFLGGYTF.

The rearrangement links TRBV2 to TRBJ1-5; D gene uncertain. Looked up from germline, CDR1 is SNHLY and CDR2 is FYNNEI. The CDR3 is 16 amino acids. V lost 5 bases to trimming and J lost 0 bases, with 14 bases between them. The CDR3 spells CASSSKVQYSNQPQHF. The CDR3 DNA reads as TGTGCCAGCAGTAGCAAAGTACAGTATAGCAATCAGCCCCAGCATTTT.

The chain is built from TRBV5-1 and TRBJ1-1; 7 nucleotides match TRBD1. The length of the CDR3 is 17 residues. J gave up 4 bases and V 1 base, and 13 bases lay outside the gene matches. CDR1 and CDR2 (germline): SGHRS, YFSETQ. The CDR3 DNA reads TGCGCCAGCAGCTTGTGGGGGGCGAGACAGGGCGGCACTGAAGCTTTCTTT. It codes for CASSLWGARQGGTEAFF.

This chain links TRBV29-1 with TRBJ2-6; D remains ambiguous. V shed 5 bases and J shed 8 bases, with 16 bases lying between them. This CDR3 has 14 residues. Germline V gene data show CDR1 as SQVTM and CDR2 as ANQGSEA. This chain's CDR3 is CSVLGAPRSNVLTF. The CDR3 region has the DNA TGCAGCGTTCTAGGAGCACCCCGGTCCAACGTCCTGACTTTC.

J is TRBJ2-1 and V is TRBV11-2; 8 bases align to TRBD2. V lost 1 base to trimming and J lost 10 bases; unmatched junction nucleotides: 6. The CDR3 spans 14 residues. Per the germline V gene, CDR1 is SGHAT and CDR2 is FQNNGV. CDR3 in DNA: TGTGCCAGCAGCTTAGGCCTACTAGCGGACGAGCAGTTCTTC. As protein: CASSLGLLADEQFF.